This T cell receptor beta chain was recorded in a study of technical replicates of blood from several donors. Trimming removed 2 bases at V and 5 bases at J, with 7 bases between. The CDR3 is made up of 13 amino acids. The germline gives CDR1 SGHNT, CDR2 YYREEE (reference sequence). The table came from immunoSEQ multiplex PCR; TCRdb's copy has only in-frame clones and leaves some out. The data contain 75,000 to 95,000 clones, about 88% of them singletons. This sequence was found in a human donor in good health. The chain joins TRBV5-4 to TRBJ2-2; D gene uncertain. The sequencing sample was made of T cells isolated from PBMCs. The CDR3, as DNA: TGTGCCAGCAGCTTAACAAGAACCGGGGAGCTGTTTTTT. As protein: CASSLTRTGELFF.